This T cell receptor (beta chain) was recovered during a study of blood T cell repertoires in COVID-19. After removal of 1 base from V and 0 bases from J, the junction contained 5 bases not matched to a gene. Germline V gene sequence: CDR1 MGHRA, CDR2 YSYEKL. The CDR3 has 16 amino acids. Methods used by the authors: Counts of nucleated cells, estimated from reference gene primer amplification, were obtained. The table came from immunoSEQ multiplex PCR; TCRdb's copy has only in-frame clones and leaves some out. Clone size and the V and J calls come from that table; the DNA yielded D and trimming. The table lists nearly 200,000 clones, roughly 86% of them singletons.

The sample consisted of peripheral blood. This chain links TRBV4-1 with TRBJ1-1; 7 nucleotides agree with TRBD1. The sequence was collected from a woman between 65 and 79 years old with active or convalescent COVID-19. The CDR3 region has the DNA TGCGCCAGCAGCCAAGGGAGGGGGCGGATGAACACTGAAGCTTTCTTT. Residues: CASSQGRGRMNTEAFF.